Listed below are T cell receptor beta chains from one sample, sequenced in a study of T-cell reconstitution after alpha-beta-depleted transplantation in children. TCRdb processed the PCR reads anew with MiXCR; each CDR3 protein has one entry. This sample yields fewer than 550,000 distinct CDR3 sequences, of which about a tenth are seen a single time; about 5% belongs to the top ten. Source: PBMCs from the stem cell graft donor, taken from the stem cell graft. These receptor sequences come from a human donor who donated a stem cell graft to a child with acute myeloid leukemia. Both conserved end residues are part of each CDR3. The D gene is left open where the match is weak. Clone size is shown for a subset of rows, as once, few, many or a class of expanded clone.

d_call: NA
clone_size: NA
j_call: TRBJ1-1
v_call: TRBV29-1
cdr3_nt: TGCAGCGTTGATTCCCAGGGGAGCACTGAAGCTTTCTTT
cdr3_aa: CSVDSQGSTEAFF

d_call: NA
clone_size: few
j_call: TRBJ2-2
v_call: TRBV12-3/TRBV12-4
cdr3_nt: TGTGCCAGCTCTCCCCTCGGGGAAGATAAGAACGGGGAGCTGTTTTTT
cdr3_aa: CASSPLGEDKNGELFF

d_call: NA
clone_size: few
j_call: TRBJ2-5
v_call: TRBV7-2
cdr3_nt: TGTGCCAGCAGCTTAGGGGGGAGAGGGGTCGAGACCCAGTACTTC
cdr3_aa: CASSLGGRGVETQYF

d_call: NA
clone_size: NA
j_call: TRBJ1-5
v_call: TRBV19
cdr3_nt: TGTGCCAGTAGTATCGAAGGCAGGGGTGTACAGCCCCAGCATTTT
cdr3_aa: CASSIEGRGVQPQHF

d_call: NA
clone_size: NA
j_call: TRBJ1-1
v_call: TRBV3-1
cdr3_nt: TGTGCCAGCAGCCAAAACGAGGAAGCTTTCTTT
cdr3_aa: CASSQNEEAFF

d_call: TRBD1
clone_size: few
j_call: TRBJ1-5
v_call: TRBV12-3/TRBV12-4
cdr3_nt: TGTGCCAGCAGTTTACCCCGGACAGGGATTTTGGGCAATCAGCCCCAGCATTTT
cdr3_aa: CASSLPRTGILGNQPQHF

d_call: NA
clone_size: few
j_call: TRBJ2-2
v_call: TRBV4-1
cdr3_nt: TGCGCCAGCAGCCCTAAACTAGGGACCGGGGAGCTGTTTTTT
cdr3_aa: CASSPKLGTGELFF

d_call: NA
clone_size: many
j_call: TRBJ2-7
v_call: TRBV7-2
cdr3_nt: TGTGCCAGCAGCTTAGCATTGGGGCAGTACTTC
cdr3_aa: CASSLALGQYF

d_call: TRBD1
clone_size: NA
j_call: TRBJ1-2
v_call: TRBV12-3/TRBV12-4
cdr3_nt: TGTGCCAGCAATCATCGGAGTCTCGGGGACAGGGTAGGGGGGGGCTACACCTTC
cdr3_aa: CASNHRSLGDRVGGGYTF

d_call: NA
clone_size: NA
j_call: TRBJ2-5
v_call: TRBV9
cdr3_nt: TGTGCCAGCAGCGTAGGCGGCAGGGGGGCCCAAGAGACCCAGTACTTC
cdr3_aa: CASSVGGRGAQETQYF

d_call: NA
clone_size: few
j_call: TRBJ1-6
v_call: TRBV12-3/TRBV12-4
cdr3_nt: TGTGCCAGCAGCCCCTACGACGGTTCACCCCTCCACTTT
cdr3_aa: CASSPYDGSPLHF

d_call: NA
clone_size: NA
j_call: TRBJ1-5
v_call: TRBV20-1
cdr3_nt: TGCTGTGCTAGAATCCGGGACGGGGGGAATCAGCCCCAGCATTTT
cdr3_aa: CCARIRDGGNQPQHF

d_call: TRBD2
clone_size: NA
j_call: TRBJ2-1
v_call: TRBV7-9
cdr3_nt: TGTGCCAGCAGCTTAGCGCTGCGGGGGGGCATTGGTGAGCAGTTCTTC
cdr3_aa: CASSLALRGGIGEQFF

d_call: NA
clone_size: few
j_call: TRBJ2-3
v_call: TRBV27
cdr3_nt: TGTGCCAGCAGAGATATGGGGGGCACAGATACGCAGTATTTT
cdr3_aa: CASRDMGGTDTQYF

d_call: TRBD2
clone_size: NA
j_call: TRBJ2-1
v_call: TRBV5-1
cdr3_nt: TGCGCCAGCAGCCCTAGCGGCGGACCGAACAATGAGCAGTTCTTC
cdr3_aa: CASSPSGGPNNEQFF

d_call: NA
clone_size: NA
j_call: TRBJ2-5
v_call: TRBV20-1
cdr3_nt: TGCAGTGCTAGTTATGGGCGGGACCTGTACCAAGAGACCCAGTACTTC
cdr3_aa: CSASYGRDLYQETQYF

d_call: TRBD2
clone_size: many
j_call: TRBJ2-1
v_call: TRBV5-1
cdr3_nt: TGCGCCAGCAGCCAAGGAAAGGGACTAGATAGCGATGAGCAGTTCTTC
cdr3_aa: CASSQGKGLDSDEQFF

d_call: TRBD1
clone_size: few
j_call: TRBJ2-2
v_call: TRBV5-1
cdr3_nt: TGCGCCAGCAGCAATACAGGGGGCCCGAACACCGGGGAGCTGTTTTTT
cdr3_aa: CASSNTGGPNTGELFF

d_call: TRBD2
clone_size: few
j_call: TRBJ2-3
v_call: TRBV9
cdr3_nt: TGTGCCAGCAGCGGGCATGGGCTAGCGGGGCCAGATACGCAGTATTTT
cdr3_aa: CASSGHGLAGPDTQYF

d_call: NA
clone_size: NA
j_call: TRBJ1-2
v_call: TRBV9
cdr3_nt: TGTGCCAGCATGTTAGACAGCAGACCTAACTATGGCTACACCTTC
cdr3_aa: CASMLDSRPNYGYTF

d_call: TRBD1
clone_size: few
j_call: TRBJ1-1
v_call: TRBV5-1
cdr3_nt: TGCGCCAGCAGCCTCGGGACAGGGGTATGGACTGAAGCTTTCTTT
cdr3_aa: CASSLGTGVWTEAFF

d_call: TRBD2
clone_size: NA
j_call: TRBJ2-1
v_call: TRBV10-3
cdr3_nt: TGTGCCGGTTCTAGCGGGGGGGACAATGAGCAGTTCTTC
cdr3_aa: CAGSSGGDNEQFF

d_call: TRBD2
clone_size: few
j_call: TRBJ2-2
v_call: TRBV9
cdr3_nt: TGTGCCAGCAGCGTCGGGCTAGCGGTAAACACCGGGGAGCTGTTTTTT
cdr3_aa: CASSVGLAVNTGELFF

d_call: NA
clone_size: many
j_call: TRBJ1-1
v_call: TRBV20-1
cdr3_nt: TGCAGTGCTAGGGTACTGAACACTGAAGCTTTCTTT
cdr3_aa: CSARVLNTEAFF

d_call: NA
clone_size: NA
j_call: TRBJ2-7
v_call: TRBV24-1
cdr3_nt: TGTGCCACCACGTTCGCCGAGCAGTACTTC
cdr3_aa: CATTFAEQYF

d_call: NA
clone_size: NA
j_call: TRBJ1-2
v_call: TRBV20-1
cdr3_nt: TGCAGTGCCAAACAGGGCGTTGACTATGGCTACACCTTC
cdr3_aa: CSAKQGVDYGYTF

d_call: NA
clone_size: few
j_call: TRBJ1-1
v_call: TRBV7-2
cdr3_nt: TGTGCCAGCAGCCGATGGGGGATTCTGAACACTGAAGCTTTCTTT
cdr3_aa: CASSRWGILNTEAFF